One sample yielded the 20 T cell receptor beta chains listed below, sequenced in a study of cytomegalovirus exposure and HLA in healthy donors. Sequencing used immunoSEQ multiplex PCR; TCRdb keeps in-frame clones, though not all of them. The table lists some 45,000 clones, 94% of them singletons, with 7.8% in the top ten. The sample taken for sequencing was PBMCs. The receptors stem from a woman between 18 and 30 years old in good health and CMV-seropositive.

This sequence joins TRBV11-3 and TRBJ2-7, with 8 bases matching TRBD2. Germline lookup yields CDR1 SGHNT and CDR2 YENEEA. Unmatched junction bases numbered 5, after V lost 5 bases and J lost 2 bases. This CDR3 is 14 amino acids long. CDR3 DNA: TGTGCCAGCAGCCTCAGCGGGAGCACCTACGAGCAGTACTTC. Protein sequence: CASSLSGSTYEQYF.

The CDR3 spells CASSLGGSAYNEQFF. In nucleotides, the CDR3 is TGTGCCAGCAGCTTAGGGGGAAGCGCCTACAATGAGCAGTTCTTC. V usage is TRBV5-5 and J usage is TRBJ2-1, with D possibly TRBD1 on 6 matching bases. Germline V gene sequence: CDR1 SGHKS, CDR2 YYEKEE (reference sequence). The CDR3 is 15 amino acids. V was cut by 2 bases and J by 2 bases, with 11 bases left in between.

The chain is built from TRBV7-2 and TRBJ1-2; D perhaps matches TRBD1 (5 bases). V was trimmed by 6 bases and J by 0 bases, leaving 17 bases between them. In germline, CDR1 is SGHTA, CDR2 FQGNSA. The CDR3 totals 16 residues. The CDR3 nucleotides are TGTGCCAGCAGTTCTTCCCGACAGTCCGCTAACTATGGCTACACCTTC. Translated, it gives CASSSSRQSANYGYTF.

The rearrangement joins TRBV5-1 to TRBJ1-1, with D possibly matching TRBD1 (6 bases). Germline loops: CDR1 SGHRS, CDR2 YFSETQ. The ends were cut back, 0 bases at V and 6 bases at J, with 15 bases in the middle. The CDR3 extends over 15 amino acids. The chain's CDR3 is CASSLGGGFLSEAFF. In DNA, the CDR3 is TGCGCCAGCAGCTTGGGGGGGGGCTTCTTATCTGAAGCTTTCTTT.

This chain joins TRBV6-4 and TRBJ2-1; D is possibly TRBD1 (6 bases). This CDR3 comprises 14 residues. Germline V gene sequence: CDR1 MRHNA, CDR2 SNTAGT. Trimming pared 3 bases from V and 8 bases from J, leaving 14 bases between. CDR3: CASSESRGPDEQFF. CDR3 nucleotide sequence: TGTGCCAGCAGTGAGTCCAGGGGACCAGATGAGCAGTTCTTC.

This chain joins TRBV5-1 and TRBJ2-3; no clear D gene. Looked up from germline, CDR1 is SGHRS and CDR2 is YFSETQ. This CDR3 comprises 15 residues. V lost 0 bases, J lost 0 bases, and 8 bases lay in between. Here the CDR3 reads CASSLDYTSTDTQYF. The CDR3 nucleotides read TGCGCCAGCAGCTTGGACTATACTAGCACAGATACGCAGTATTTT. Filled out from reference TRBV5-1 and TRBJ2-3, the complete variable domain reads KAGVTQTPRYLIKTRGQQVTLSCSPISGHRSVSWYQQTPGQGLQFLFEYFSETQRNKGNFPGRFSGRQFSNSRSEMNVSTLELGDSALYLCASSLDYTSTDTQYFGPGTRLTVL.

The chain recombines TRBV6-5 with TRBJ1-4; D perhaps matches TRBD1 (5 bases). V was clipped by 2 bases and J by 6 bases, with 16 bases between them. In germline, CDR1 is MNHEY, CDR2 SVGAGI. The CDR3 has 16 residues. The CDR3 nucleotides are TGTGCCAGCAGTTACACCCCCCCTCAGGGTGATGAAAAACTGTTTTTT. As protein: CASSYTPPQGDEKLFF.

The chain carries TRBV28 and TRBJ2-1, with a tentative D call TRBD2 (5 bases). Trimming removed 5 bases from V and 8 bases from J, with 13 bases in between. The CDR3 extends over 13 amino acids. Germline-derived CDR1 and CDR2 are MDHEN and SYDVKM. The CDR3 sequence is CASSLLDADEQFF. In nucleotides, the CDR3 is TGTGCCAGCAGTCTACTAGACGCCGATGAGCAGTTCTTC.

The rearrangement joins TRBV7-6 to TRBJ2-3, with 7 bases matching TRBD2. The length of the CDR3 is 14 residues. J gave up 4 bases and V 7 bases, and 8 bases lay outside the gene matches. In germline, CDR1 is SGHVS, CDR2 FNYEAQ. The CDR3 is CASKPGGYPDTQYF. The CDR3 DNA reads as TGTGCCAGCAAGCCCGGGGGGTACCCAGATACGCAGTATTTT.

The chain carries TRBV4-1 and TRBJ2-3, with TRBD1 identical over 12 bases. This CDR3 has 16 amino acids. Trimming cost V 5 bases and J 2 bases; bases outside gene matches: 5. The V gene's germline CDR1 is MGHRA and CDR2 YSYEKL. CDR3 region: CASSYRGQGATDTQYF. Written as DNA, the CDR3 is TGCGCCAGCAGCTATCGGGGACAGGGGGCCACAGATACGCAGTATTTT.

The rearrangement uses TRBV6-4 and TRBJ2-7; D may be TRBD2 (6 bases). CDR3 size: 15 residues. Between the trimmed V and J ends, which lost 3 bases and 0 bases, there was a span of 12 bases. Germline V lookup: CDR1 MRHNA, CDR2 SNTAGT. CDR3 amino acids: CASSEWAGSSYEQYF. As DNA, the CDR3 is TGTGCCAGCAGTGAATGGGCGGGGAGCTCCTACGAGCAGTACTTC.

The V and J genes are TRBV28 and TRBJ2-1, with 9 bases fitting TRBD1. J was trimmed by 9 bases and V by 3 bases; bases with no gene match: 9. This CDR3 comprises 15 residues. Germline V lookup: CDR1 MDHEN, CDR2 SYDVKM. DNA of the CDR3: TGTGCCAGCAGTTTTGAGGGACAGGGTAAATCTGAGCAGTTCTTC. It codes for CASSFEGQGKSEQFF. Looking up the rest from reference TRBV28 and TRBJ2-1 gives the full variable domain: DVKVTQSSRYLVKRTGEKVFLECVQDMDHENMFWYRQDPGLGLRLIYFSYDVKMKEKGDIPEGYSVSREKKERFSLILESASTNQTSMYLCASSFEGQGKSEQFFGPGTRLTVL.

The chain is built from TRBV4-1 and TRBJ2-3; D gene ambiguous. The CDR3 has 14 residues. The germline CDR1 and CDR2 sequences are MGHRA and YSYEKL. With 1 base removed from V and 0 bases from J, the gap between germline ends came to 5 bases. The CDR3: CASSQASSTDTQYF. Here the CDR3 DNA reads TGCGCCAGCAGCCAAGCCAGTAGCACAGATACGCAGTATTTT.

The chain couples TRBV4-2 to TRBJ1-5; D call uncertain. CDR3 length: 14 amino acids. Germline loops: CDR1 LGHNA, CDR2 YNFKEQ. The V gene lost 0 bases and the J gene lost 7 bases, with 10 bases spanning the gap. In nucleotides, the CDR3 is TGTGCCAGCAGCCAAGAACGGGGATCCCAGCCCCAGCATTTT. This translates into CASSQERGSQPQHF.

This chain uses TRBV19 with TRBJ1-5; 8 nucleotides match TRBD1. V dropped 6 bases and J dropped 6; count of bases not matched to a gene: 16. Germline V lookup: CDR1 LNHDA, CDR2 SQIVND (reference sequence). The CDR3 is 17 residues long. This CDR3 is CASSLLRTGYLSQPQHF. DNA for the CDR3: TGTGCCAGTAGCCTCTTACGGACAGGGTATTTGAGTCAGCCCCAGCATTTT.

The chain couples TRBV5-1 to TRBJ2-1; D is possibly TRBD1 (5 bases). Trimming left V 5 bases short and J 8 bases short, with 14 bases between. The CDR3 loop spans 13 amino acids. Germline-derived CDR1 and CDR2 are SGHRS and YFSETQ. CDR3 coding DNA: TGCGCCAGCAGGATGATAGGGGCATATGAGCAGTTCTTC. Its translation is CASRMIGAYEQFF.

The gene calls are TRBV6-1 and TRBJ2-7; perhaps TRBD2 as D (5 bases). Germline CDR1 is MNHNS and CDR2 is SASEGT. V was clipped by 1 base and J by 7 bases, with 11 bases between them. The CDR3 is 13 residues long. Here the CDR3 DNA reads TGTGCCAGCAGTGAAGGGACTCCGAGGGAGCAGTACTTC. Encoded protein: CASSEGTPREQYF.

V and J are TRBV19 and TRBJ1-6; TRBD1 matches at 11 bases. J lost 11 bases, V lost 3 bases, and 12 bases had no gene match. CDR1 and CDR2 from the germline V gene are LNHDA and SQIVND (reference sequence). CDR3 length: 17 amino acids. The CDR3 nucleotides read TGTGCCAGTAGTATTCTCGGGACAGGGGGTATCCCGGCACCCCTCCACTTT. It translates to CASSILGTGGIPAPLHF.

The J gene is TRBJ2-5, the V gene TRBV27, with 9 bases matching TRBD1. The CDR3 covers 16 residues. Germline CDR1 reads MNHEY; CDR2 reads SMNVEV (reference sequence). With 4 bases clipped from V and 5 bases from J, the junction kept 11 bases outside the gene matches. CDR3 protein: CASSSPTGGYGETQYF. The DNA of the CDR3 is TGTGCCAGCAGTTCCCCGACAGGGGGTTATGGGGAGACCCAGTACTTC.

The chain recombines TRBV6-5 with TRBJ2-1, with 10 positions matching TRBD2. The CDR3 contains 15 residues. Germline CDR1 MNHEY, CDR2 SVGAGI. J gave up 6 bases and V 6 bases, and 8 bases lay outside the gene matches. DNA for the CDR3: TGTGCCAGCAGCACCGGGACTAGCGCTTTCAATGAGCAGTTCTTC. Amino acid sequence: CASSTGTSAFNEQFF.